This entry is about one T cell receptor (beta chain). Its specificity is not known. This beta chain appears as a stray read in a library generated for alpha chains; its size is not informative. TCRdb re-derived calls from the 5' RACE reads in MiXCR, one entry per CDR3 protein. The table includes 7,300 or so distinct CDR3 sequences, more than 13% detected once. The data were obtained in a study of spatial heterogeneity in lung cancer. For the study at large: Consistently, beta-chain sequences turned up in larger numbers than alpha-chain sequences did.

Findings and caveats of the study: It was found that expanded intratumoral alpha and beta TCR counts tracked tumor mutation counts.

Time point: sample taken at primary tumor resection. Whole RNA obtained from tumor, nontumor lung or frozen PBMC underwent sequencing without sorting. V was pared by 3 bases and J by 5 bases, with 14 bases between. The CDR3 is made up of 14 amino acids. Germline CDR1 is SGHTS and CDR2 is YDEGEE. This TCR was recovered from a female donor with early-stage non-small cell lung cancer. The sequencing here drew on lung tumor tissue, taken at surgery. The J gene is TRBJ2-5, the V gene TRBV5-8, with D possibly being TRBD1 (6 bases). CDR3 amino acids: CASSSQGAKETQYF. In DNA form, the CDR3 reads TGTGCCAGCAGCTCACAGGGAGCGAAGGAGACCCAGTACTTC.